The 20 T cell receptor beta chains listed next were all sequenced from one sample in a study of cytomegalovirus exposure and HLA in healthy donors. 60 Vbeta and 13 Jbeta primers were used in PCR. Profiled with immunoSEQ multiplex PCR; TCRdb holds only in-frame clones, not every one. The repertoire holds about 140,000 clones, with over 70% as singletons. The sample comprised PBMCs. The receptors shown here come from a woman aged 40-49 years in good health and CMV-seronegative.

This clone was recorded a few times. V gene TRBV9 combines with J gene TRBJ1-3; D possibly corresponds to TRBD1 (5 bases). V lost 0 bases, J lost 2 bases, and 18 bases lay in between. CDR3 length: 18 residues. CDR1 and CDR2 (germline): SGDLS, YYNGEE. CDR3 in DNA: TGTGCCAGCAGCGTAGTCCCCCGAAGCGACAGACCTGGAAACACCATATATTTT. The encoded protein is CASSVVPRSDRPGNTIYF.

This clone has a single count. V is TRBV7-3 and J is TRBJ2-5; perhaps TRBD2 as D (6 bases). Looked up from germline, CDR1 is SGHTA and CDR2 is FQGTGA. The CDR3 totals 14 residues. With 5 bases removed from V and 7 bases from J, the gap between germline ends came to 17 bases. The CDR3, as DNA: TGTGCCAGCAGCCGGGGCGGGACCCAGGGGACCCAGTACTTC. Protein sequence: CASSRGGTQGTQYF.

The chain employs TRBV10-3 and TRBJ2-5, with D maybe TRBD2 (6 bases). This CDR3 is 11 amino acids long. V was trimmed by 5 bases and J by 9 bases, leaving 10 bases between them. Germline V gene sequence: CDR1 ENHRY, CDR2 SYGVKD. DNA of the CDR3: TGTGCCATCAGTTCCGGGGAGGCCCAGTACTTC. Its protein product is CAISSGEAQYF.

This clone was observed once. J is TRBJ2-7 and V is TRBV18; 7 bases fit TRBD1. The V gene end was trimmed by 3 bases and the J gene end by 2 bases; junction bases not matched to a gene: 10. CDR1 and CDR2 from the germline V gene are KGHSH and LQKENI. The CDR3 is 16 amino acids. CDR3 protein: CASSPVQGTIAYEQYF. DNA for the CDR3: TGTGCCAGCTCACCTGTACAGGGGACGATAGCCTACGAGCAGTACTTC.

The chain is built from TRBV6-6 and TRBJ2-5; D ambiguous. The CDR3 covers 13 residues. V gave up 7 bases and J gave up 5 bases, with 14 bases separating them. Per the germline V gene, CDR1 is MNHNY and CDR2 is SVGAGI (reference sequence). As DNA, the CDR3 is TGTGCCAGCACCCCCCCCCACGGGGAGACCCAGTACTTC. The encoded protein is CASTPPHGETQYF.

The table lists this clone with a few counts. The rearrangement links TRBV6-1 to TRBJ2-3, with a possible D match to TRBD2 (5 bases). The CDR3 is 13 residues long. The V end was cut by 6 bases, the J end by 8 bases, with 15 bases between. Germline V CDR1 and CDR2: MNHNS, SASEGT. This chain's CDR3 is CASSESGAPTQYF. The CDR3 DNA sequence: TGTGCCAGCAGCGAGAGCGGTGCTCCTACGCAGTATTTT.

This clone came up a few times. The genes are TRBV6-4 and TRBJ1-1; D is unresolved. Per germline, CDR1 MRHNA and CDR2 SNTAGT. The CDR3 runs 13 residues. V shed 0 bases and J shed 10 bases, with 12 bases lying between them. CDR3 sequence (DNA): TGTGCCAGCAGTGACTCGAATAAGCAGGTAGCTTTCTTT. Encoded protein: CASSDSNKQVAFF.

This rearrangement joins TRBV28 to TRBJ2-2, with D possibly matching TRBD2 (5 bases). CDR1 MDHEN and CDR2 SYDVKM come from the germline V gene. V was cut by 2 bases and J by 3 bases, with 7 bases left in between. The CDR3 runs 14 residues. The CDR3 region is CASSLGEYTGELFF. The CDR3 DNA is TGTGCCAGCAGTTTAGGGGAGTACACCGGGGAGCTGTTTTTT.

This rearrangement joins TRBV15 to TRBJ1-6, with D unresolved. CDR3 length: 13 amino acids. Germline CDR1 and CDR2: LNHNV and YYDKDF (reference sequence). V lost 8 bases and J lost 3, with 8 bases in between. The CDR3 is CATGQDYNSPLHF. The DNA for the CDR3 is TGTGCCACCGGGCAGGACTATAATTCACCCCTCCACTTT. The full variable domain, its missing parts supplied by reference TRBV15 and TRBJ1-6, is DAMVIQNPRYQVTQFGKPVTLSCSQTLNHNVMYWYQQKSSQAPKLLFHYYDKDFNNEADTPDNFQSRRPNTSFCFLDIRSPGLGDTAMYLCATGQDYNSPLHFGNGTRLTVT.

This chain joins TRBV4-2 and TRBJ1-2; D might be TRBD1 (5 bases). The germline V and J ends were trimmed by 5 bases and 4 bases, with 20 bases remaining between them. Germline V lookup: CDR1 LGHNA, CDR2 YNFKEQ. The CDR3 spans 16 residues. DNA for the CDR3: TGTGCCAGCAGCGCGGGATGGGATGGGGGGAGCTATGGCTACACCTTC. Residues: CASSAGWDGGSYGYTF.

This chain uses TRBV28 with TRBJ1-4; 7 nucleotides align to TRBD1. Germline V CDR1 and CDR2: MDHEN, SYDVKM. Trimming at V came to 6 bases and at J to 8 bases, leaving 12 bases not matched to a gene. The CDR3 sequence is 15 residues long. This CDR3 reads CASSPNRGRGEKLFF. The CDR3, as DNA: TGTGCCAGCAGCCCGAACAGGGGCCGCGGGGAAAAACTGTTTTTT.

This clone was seen a few times. The rearrangement joins TRBV2 to TRBJ1-1; 7 nucleotides line up with TRBD1. The CDR3 sequence is 15 residues long. CDR1 and CDR2 from the germline V gene are SNHLY and FYNNEI. V shed 8 bases and J 7 bases; nucleotides not matched to a gene: 16. The CDR3 sequence: CASGKGGPDKGEAFF. The CDR3 DNA reads TGTGCCAGCGGAAAAGGGGGCCCGGATAAGGGTGAAGCTTTCTTT.

This rearrangement joins TRBV11-3 to TRBJ1-2; 7 bases align to TRBD1. CDR3 length equals 14 residues. V was pared by 6 bases and J by 0 bases, with 4 bases of the junction left unmatched. Germline V CDR1 and CDR2: SGHNT, YENEEA. CDR3 sequence (DNA): TGTGCCAGCAGTACACAGGGGACTAACTATGGCTACACCTTC. It yields the protein CASSTQGTNYGYTF. The full variable domain, completed using reference TRBV11-3 and TRBJ1-2, is EAGVVQSPRYKIIEKKQPVAFWCNPISGHNTLYWYLQNLGQGPELLIRYENEEAVDDSQLPKDRFSAERLKGVDSTLKIQPAELGDSAVYLCASSTQGTNYGYTFGSGTRLTVV.

This clone was counted once. CDR3 nucleotides: TGTGCCAGCAGCTTAGCCACGGGAAAATTGGGCTACACCTTC. Encoded protein: CASSLATGKLGYTF. The rearrangement uses TRBV7-2 and TRBJ1-2; D is uncertain. With 0 bases removed from V and 8 bases from J, the gap between germline ends came to 13 bases. This CDR3 is built from 14 residues. Germline V gene data show CDR1 as SGHTA and CDR2 as FQGNSA.

This clone appeared once. The chain carries TRBV5-4 and TRBJ1-3, with 7 bases lining up with TRBD1. The CDR3 extends over 15 amino acids. CDR1 and CDR2 from the germline V gene are SGHNT and YYREEE (reference sequence). Unmatched junction bases numbered 5, after V lost 3 bases and J lost 2 bases. The CDR3 DNA follows: TGTGCCAGCAGCTCGGGACAGCTCCCTGGAAACACCATATATTTT. Protein: CASSSGQLPGNTIYF.

The chain links TRBV7-8 to TRBJ2-7; D might be TRBD1 (5 bases). The CDR3 spans 16 residues. The V and J ends lost 6 bases and 0 bases respectively, with 18 bases between them. In germline, CDR1 is SGHVS, CDR2 FQNEAQ. The CDR3, as DNA: TGTGCCAGCAGTCACGATAAGGACACCACCTCCTACGAGCAGTACTTC. It translates to CASSHDKDTTSYEQYF.

The chain links TRBV29-1 to TRBJ2-7; TRBD2 agrees at 10 bases. The V segment lost 4 bases and the J segment 0 bases; nucleotides outside the gene matches: 3. From germline, CDR1 is SQVTM and CDR2 ANQGSEA. This CDR3 is built from 14 residues. The CDR3 bases are TGCAGCGTTGGTAGCGGGGGGTTCTCCTACGAGCAGTACTTC. This codes for CSVGSGGFSYEQYF.

V usage is TRBV5-1 and J usage is TRBJ2-7; D might be TRBD2 (6 bases). The germline V gene has CDR1 SGHRS and CDR2 YFSETQ. The CDR3 has 13 residues. V gave up 7 bases and J gave up 6 bases, with 17 bases separating them. The chain's CDR3 is CASRTPGVSEQYF. The CDR3 coding sequence is TGCGCCAGCCGAACTCCGGGGGTGAGCGAGCAGTACTTC.

This clone has only a few counts. The rearrangement links TRBV7-8 to TRBJ2-3, with D maybe TRBD2 (5 bases). The CDR3 length is 14 residues. Per germline, CDR1 SGHVS and CDR2 FQNEAQ. V lost 6 bases to trimming and J lost 6 bases, with 16 bases between them. The CDR3 is CASRGLTLGDTQYF. The CDR3 bases are TGTGCCAGCAGAGGACTTACCCTCGGGGATACGCAGTATTTT. Full variable domain (outside the CDR3, taken from reference TRBV7-8 and TRBJ2-3): GAGVSQSPRYKVAKRGQDVALRCDPISGHVSLFWYQQALGQGPEFLTYFQNEAQLDKSGLPSDRFFAERPEGSVSTLKIQRTQQEDSAVYLCASRGLTLGDTQYFGPGTRLTVL.

This clone showed up just once. This chain connects TRBV18 to TRBJ1-3; 7 positions agree with TRBD1. V lost 9 bases and J lost 2; bases outside the gene matches: 7. The CDR3 runs to 14 residues. In germline, CDR1 is KGHSH, CDR2 LQKENI. As DNA, the CDR3 is TGTGCCAGTTTTTTCGGGACAGCTGGAAACACCATATATTTT. This translates into CASFFGTAGNTIYF. Based on the CDR3 plus reference TRBV18 and TRBJ1-3, the full variable domain is NAGVMQNPRHLVRRRGQEARLRCSPMKGHSHVYWYRQLPEEGLKFMVYLQKENIIDESGMPKERFSAEFPKEGPSILRIQQVVRGDSAAYFCASFFGTAGNTIYFGEGSWLTVV.